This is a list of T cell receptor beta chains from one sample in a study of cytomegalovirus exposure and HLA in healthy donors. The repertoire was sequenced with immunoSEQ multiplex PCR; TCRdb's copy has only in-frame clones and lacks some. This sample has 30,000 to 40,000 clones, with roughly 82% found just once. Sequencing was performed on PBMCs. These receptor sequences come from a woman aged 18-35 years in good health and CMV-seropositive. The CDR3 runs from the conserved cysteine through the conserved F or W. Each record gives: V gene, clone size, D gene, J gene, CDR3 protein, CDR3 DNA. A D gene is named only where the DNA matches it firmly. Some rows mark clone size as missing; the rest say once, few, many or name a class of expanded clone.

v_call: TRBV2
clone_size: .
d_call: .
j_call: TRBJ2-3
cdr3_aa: CASTEPRVSAPDTQYF
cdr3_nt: TGTGCCAGCACCGAACCCAGGGTATCGGCCCCAGATACGCAGTATTTT

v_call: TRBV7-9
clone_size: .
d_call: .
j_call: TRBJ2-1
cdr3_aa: CSSSHQTGPNNEQFF
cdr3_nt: TGTTCCAGCAGCCATCAGACAGGTCCGAACAATGAGCAGTTCTTC

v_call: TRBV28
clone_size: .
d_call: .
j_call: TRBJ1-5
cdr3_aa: CASSPPGRTNQPQHF
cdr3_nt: TGTGCCAGCAGTCCCCCGGGCCGGACTAATCAGCCCCAGCATTTT

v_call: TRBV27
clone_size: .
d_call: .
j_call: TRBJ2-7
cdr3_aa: CASRPLQGTYEQYF
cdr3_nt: TGTGCCAGCAGACCCTTGCAGGGCACCTACGAGCAGTACTTC

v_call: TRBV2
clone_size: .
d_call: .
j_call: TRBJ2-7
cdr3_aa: CASSENQLASQDEQYF
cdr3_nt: TGTGCCAGCAGTGAAAACCAACTAGCTTCTCAGGACGAGCAGTACTTC

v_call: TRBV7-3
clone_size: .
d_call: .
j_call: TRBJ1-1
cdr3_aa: CASSHLTSLVGGDKGIGTEAFF
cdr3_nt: TGTGCCAGCAGCCACCTAACCTCCCTTGTAGGGGGGGATAAAGGAATAGGCACTGAAGCTTTCTTT

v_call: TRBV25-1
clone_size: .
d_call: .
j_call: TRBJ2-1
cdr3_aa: CASSEWVAGAYNEQFF
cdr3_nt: TGTGCCAGCAGTGAATGGGTCGCAGGGGCCTACAATGAGCAGTTCTTC

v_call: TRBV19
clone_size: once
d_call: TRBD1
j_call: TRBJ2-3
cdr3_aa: CASSWGTGATDTQYF
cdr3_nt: TGTGCCAGCTCGTGGGGGACAGGGGCAACAGATACGCAGTATTTT

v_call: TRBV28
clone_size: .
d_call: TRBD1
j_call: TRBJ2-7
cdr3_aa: CASSLGVRRTGAPPDYEQYF
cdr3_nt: TGTGCCAGCAGTTTAGGGGTTCGTCGAACAGGGGCCCCCCCAGACTACGAGCAGTACTTC

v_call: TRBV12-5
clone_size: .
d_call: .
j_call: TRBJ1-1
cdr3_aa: CASGPGGLTEAFF
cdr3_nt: TGTGCTAGTGGCCCAGGCGGGTTGACTGAAGCTTTCTTT

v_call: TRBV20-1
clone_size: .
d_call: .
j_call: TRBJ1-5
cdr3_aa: CSAPFGRGQHF
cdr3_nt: TGCAGTGCCCCTTTCGGTAGGGGGCAGCATTTT

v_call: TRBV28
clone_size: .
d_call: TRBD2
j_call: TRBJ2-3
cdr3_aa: CASRRTSERTQYF
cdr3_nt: TGTGCCAGCAGGAGGACTAGTGAGCGTACGCAGTATTTT

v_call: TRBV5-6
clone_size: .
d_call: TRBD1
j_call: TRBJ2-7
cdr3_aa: CASSLNQGAREQYF
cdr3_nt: TGTGCCAGCAGCTTGAATCAGGGGGCGCGCGAGCAGTACTTC

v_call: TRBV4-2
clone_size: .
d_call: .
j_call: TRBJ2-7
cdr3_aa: CASSQGVDSPYEQYF
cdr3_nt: TGTGCCAGCAGCCAAGGAGTTGACAGCCCCTACGAGCAGTACTTC

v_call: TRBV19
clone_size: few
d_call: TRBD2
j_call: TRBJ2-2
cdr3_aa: CASSPSGINTGELFF
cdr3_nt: TGTGCCAGTAGTCCTAGCGGGATTAACACCGGGGAGCTGTTTTTT